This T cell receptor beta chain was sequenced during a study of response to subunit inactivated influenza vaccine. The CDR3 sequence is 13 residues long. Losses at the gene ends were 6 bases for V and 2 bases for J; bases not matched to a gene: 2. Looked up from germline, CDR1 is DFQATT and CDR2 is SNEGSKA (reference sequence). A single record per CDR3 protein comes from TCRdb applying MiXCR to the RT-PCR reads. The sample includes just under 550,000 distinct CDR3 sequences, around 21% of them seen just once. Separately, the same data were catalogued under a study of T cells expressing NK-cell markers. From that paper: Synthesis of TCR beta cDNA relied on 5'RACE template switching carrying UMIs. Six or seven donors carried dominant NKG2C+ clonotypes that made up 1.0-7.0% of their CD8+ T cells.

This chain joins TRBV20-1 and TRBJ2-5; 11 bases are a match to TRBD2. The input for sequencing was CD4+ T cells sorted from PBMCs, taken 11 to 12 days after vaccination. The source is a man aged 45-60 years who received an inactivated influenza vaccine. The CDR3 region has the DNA TGCAGTGCCACTAGCGGGAGTCAAGAGACCCAGTACTTC. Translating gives CSATSGSQETQYF.